This record concerns one T cell receptor (beta chain) sequence. Its antigen remains unknown. RNA was extracted and reverse transcribed into cDNA as the sequencing template. TCRdb's table, derived via immunoSEQ multiplex PCR, lists solely in-frame clones and lacks some. This table holds under 200,000 clones, about three fifths found once. The V gene's germline CDR1 is SGHRS and CDR2 YFSETQ. The CDR3 consists of 15 residues. V lost 4 bases to trimming and J lost 6 bases, with 20 bases between them. These data are taken from a study of CD8+ T cells in alopecia areata. General study points: Tofacitinib significantly decreased scalp clonality and expanded CD8+ clones among top 100. Resident alphabeta T cells of normal skin are also sequenced in scalp samples.

Treatment meaning: oral pan-JAK inhibitor, 5-10 mg twice daily. V is TRBV5-1 and J is TRBJ2-7; D is perhaps TRBD1 or TRBD2 (5 bases each). The source material was CD4+ T cells sorted from blood, sampled at week 4, from a patient treated with tofacitinib. This receptor was obtained from a human donor with alopecia areata. The CDR3: CASSPLSSGTAEQYF. The DNA of the CDR3 is TGCGCCAGCAGCCCGCTGAGTTCAGGGACGGCCGAGCAGTACTTC.